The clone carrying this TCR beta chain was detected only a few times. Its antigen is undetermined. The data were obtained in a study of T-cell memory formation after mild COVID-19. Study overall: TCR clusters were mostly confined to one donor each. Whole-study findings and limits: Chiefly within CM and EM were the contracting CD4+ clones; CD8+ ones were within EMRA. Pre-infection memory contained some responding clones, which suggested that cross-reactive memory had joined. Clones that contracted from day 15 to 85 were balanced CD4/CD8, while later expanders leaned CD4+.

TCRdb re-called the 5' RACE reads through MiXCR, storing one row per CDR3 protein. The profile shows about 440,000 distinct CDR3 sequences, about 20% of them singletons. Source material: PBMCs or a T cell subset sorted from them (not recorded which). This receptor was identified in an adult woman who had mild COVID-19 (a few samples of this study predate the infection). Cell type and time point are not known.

The DNA of the CDR3 is TGTGCCAGCAGCACGGAGGGGGGACATGAGCAGTTCTTC. Protein sequence: CASSTEGGHEQFF. The chain carries TRBV7-9 and TRBJ2-1; either TRBD1 or TRBD2 may supply D (6 bases each). The V and J ends lost 5 bases and 8 bases respectively, with 13 bases between them. This CDR3 is 13 amino acids long. Germline CDR1 reads SEHNR; CDR2 reads FQNEAQ (reference sequence).